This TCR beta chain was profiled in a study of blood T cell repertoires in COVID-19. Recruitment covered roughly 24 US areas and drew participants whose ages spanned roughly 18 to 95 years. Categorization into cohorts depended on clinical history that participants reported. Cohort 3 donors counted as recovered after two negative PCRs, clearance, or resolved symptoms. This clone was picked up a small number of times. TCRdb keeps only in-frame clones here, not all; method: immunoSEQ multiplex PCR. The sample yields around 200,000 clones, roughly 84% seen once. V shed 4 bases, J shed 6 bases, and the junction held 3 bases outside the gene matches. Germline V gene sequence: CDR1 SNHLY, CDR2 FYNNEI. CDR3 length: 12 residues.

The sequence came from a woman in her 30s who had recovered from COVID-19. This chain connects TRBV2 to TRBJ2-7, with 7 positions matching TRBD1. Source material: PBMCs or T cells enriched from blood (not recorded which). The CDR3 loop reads CASSGQGLEQYV. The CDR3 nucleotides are TGTGCCAGCAGTGGACAGGGCCTCGAGCAGTACGTC.